This T cell receptor (beta chain) is drawn from a study of blood T cell repertoires in COVID-19. Looking at the study overall: Both acute and convalescent COVID-19 samples were obtained from the United States, Italy and Spain. Sample material is recorded as cDNA or gDNA derived from T cells, B-cell-depleted T cells, or PBMCs.

Trimming took off 1 base at V and 0 bases at J, with 12 bases between the two ends. This CDR3 is built from 16 residues. The germline gives CDR1 MGHRA, CDR2 YSYEKL. Per the authors' pipeline: Amplifying reference gene primers gave estimates of nucleated cell counts. The protocol was immunoSEQ multiplex PCR, while the TCRdb copy is restricted to in-frame clones and leaves out a portion. Clonal size and the V and J genes are those of that table, whereas D and trimming came from the DNA. This repertoire shows roughly 200,000 clones, over 80% found once; its top ten account for around 30%. Material: peripheral blood. The source is a middle-aged man with acute or convalescent COVID-19. The J gene is TRBJ1-2, the V gene TRBV4-1, with unresolved D. The CDR3 region is CASSQAYGIANYGYTF. CDR3 nucleotide sequence: TGCGCCAGCAGCCAAGCGTACGGGATAGCTAACTATGGCTACACCTTC.